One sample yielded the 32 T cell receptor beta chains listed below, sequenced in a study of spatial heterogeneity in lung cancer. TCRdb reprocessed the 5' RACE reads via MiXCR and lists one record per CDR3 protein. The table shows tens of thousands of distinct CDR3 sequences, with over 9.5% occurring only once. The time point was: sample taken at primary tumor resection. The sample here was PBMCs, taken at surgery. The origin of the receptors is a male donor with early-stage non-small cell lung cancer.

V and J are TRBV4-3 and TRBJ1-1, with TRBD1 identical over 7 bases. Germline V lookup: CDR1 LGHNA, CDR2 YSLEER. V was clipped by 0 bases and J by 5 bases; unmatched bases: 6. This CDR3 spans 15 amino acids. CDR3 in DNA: TGCGCCAGCAGCCAAGAGGTCAGGGGGAATACTGAAGCTTTCTTT. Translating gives CASSQEVRGNTEAFF.

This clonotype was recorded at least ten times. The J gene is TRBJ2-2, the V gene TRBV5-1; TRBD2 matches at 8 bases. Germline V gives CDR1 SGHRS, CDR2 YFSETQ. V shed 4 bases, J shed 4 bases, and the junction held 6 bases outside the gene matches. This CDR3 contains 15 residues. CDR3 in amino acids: CASSPGLVPTGELFF. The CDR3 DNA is TGCGCCAGCAGCCCGGGACTAGTCCCCACCGGGGAGCTGTTTTTT.

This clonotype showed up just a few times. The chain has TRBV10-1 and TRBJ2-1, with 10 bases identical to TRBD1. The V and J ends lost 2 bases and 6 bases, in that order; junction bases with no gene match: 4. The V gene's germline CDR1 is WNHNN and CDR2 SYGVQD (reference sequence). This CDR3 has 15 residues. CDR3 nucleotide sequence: TGCGCCAGCAGTGAGCCGGGACAGGGGATCAATGAGCAGTTCTTC. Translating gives CASSEPGQGINEQFF.

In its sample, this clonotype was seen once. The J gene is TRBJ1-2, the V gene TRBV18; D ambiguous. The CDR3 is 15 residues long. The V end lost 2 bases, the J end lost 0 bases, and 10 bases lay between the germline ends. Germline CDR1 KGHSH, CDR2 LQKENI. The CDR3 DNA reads TGTGCCAGCTCACCAGACGGACCAGCTAACTATGGCTACACCTTC. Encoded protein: CASSPDGPANYGYTF. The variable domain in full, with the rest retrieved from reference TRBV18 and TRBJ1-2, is NAGVMQNPRHLVRRRGQEARLRCSPMKGHSHVYWYRQLPEEGLKFMVYLQKENIIDESGMPKERFSAEFPKEGPSILRIQQVVRGDSAAYFCASSPDGPANYGYTFGSGTRLTVV.

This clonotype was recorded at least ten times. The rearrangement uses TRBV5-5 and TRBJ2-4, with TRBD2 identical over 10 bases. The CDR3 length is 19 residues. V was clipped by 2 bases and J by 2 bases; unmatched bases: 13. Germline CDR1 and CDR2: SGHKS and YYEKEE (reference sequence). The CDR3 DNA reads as TGTGCCAGCAGCTTTTCCATCAGCGGGAGGGCCGGGACCAAAAACATTCAGTACTTC. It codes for CASSFSISGRAGTKNIQYF.

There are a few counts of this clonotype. The CDR3 DNA is TGTGCCAGCAGCTTAGCGGGCAGGGGGAATACGCAGTATTTT. This encodes CASSLAGRGNTQYF. The chain links TRBV7-6 to TRBJ2-3; 7 bases fit TRBD1. Looked up from germline, CDR1 is SGHVS and CDR2 is FNYEAQ. This CDR3 has 14 amino acids. Losses at the gene ends were 0 bases for V and 7 bases for J; bases not matched to a gene: 4.

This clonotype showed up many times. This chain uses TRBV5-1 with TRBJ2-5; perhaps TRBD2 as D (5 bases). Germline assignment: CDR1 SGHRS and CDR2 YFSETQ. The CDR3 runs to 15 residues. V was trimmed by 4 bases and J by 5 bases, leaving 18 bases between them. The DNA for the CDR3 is TGCGCCAGCAGCCCTCTACTCGGGGTTGGGGAGACCCAGTACTTC. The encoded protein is CASSPLLGVGETQYF.

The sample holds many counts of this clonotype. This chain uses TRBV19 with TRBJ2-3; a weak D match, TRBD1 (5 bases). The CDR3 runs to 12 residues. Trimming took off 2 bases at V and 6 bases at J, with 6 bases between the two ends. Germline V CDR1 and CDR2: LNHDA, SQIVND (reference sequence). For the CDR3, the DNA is TGTGCCAGTAGTATACACAGGGATACGCAGTATTTT. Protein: CASSIHRDTQYF.

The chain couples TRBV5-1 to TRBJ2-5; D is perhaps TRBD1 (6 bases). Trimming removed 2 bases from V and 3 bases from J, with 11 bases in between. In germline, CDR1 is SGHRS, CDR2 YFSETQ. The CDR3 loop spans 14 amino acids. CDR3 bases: TGCGCCAGCAGCTTAGCAGGGGCCAAAGAGACCCAGTACTTC. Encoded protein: CASSLAGAKETQYF.

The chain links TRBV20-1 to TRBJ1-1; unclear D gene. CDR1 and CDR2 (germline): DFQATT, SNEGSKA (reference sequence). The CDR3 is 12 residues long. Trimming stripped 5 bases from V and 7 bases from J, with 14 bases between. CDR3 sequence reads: CSAHGRVDEAFF. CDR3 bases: TGCAGTGCTCACGGCCGGGTTGATGAAGCTTTCTTT.

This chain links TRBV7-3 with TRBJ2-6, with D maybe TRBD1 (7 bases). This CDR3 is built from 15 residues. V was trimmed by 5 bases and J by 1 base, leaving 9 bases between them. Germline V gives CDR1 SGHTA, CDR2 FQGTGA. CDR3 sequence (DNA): TGTGCCAGCAGCCCAGGGGGGTCTGGGGCCAACGTCCTGACTTTC. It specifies CASSPGGSGANVLTF.

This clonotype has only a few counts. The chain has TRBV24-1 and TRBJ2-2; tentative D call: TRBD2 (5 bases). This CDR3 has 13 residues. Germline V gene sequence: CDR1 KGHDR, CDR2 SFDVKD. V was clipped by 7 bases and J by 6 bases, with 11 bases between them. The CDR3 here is CATSDERAGELFF. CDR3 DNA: TGTGCCACCAGCGACGAGAGGGCCGGGGAGCTGTTTTTT.

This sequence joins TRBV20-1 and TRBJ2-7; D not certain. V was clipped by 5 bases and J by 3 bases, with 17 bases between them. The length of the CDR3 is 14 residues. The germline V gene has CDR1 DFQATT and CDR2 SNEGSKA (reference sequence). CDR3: CSAYKGISNYEQYF. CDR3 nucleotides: TGCAGTGCTTACAAAGGGATTTCAAACTACGAGCAGTACTTC.

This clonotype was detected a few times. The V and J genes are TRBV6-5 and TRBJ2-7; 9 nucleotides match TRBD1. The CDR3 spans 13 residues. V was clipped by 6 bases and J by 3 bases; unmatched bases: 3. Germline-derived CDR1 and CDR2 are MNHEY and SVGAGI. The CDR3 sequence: CASRGQGNYEQYF. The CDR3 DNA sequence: TGTGCCAGCAGGGGACAGGGTAACTACGAGCAGTACTTC.

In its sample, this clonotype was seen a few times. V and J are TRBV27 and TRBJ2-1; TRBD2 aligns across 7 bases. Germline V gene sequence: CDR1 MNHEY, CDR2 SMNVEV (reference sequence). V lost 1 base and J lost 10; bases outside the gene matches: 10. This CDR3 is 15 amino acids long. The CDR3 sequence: CASSLFPSGLKEQFF. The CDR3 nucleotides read TGTGCCAGCAGTTTATTTCCTAGCGGATTAAAGGAGCAGTTCTTC.

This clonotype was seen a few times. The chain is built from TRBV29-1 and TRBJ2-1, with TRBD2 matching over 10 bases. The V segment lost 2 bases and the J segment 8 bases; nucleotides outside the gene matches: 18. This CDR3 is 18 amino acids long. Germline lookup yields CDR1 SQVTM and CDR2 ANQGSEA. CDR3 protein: CSVELTGTSATIVDEQFF. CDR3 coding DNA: TGCAGCGTTGAATTGACCGGGACTAGCGCAACTATTGTAGATGAGCAGTTCTTC.

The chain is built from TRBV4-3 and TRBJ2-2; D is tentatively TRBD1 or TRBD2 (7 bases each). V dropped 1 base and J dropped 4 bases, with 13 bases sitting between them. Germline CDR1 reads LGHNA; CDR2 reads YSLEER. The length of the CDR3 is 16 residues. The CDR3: CASSQGSRGGTGELFF. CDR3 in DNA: TGCGCCAGCAGCCAAGGTTCCAGGGGGGGCACCGGGGAGCTGTTTTTT.

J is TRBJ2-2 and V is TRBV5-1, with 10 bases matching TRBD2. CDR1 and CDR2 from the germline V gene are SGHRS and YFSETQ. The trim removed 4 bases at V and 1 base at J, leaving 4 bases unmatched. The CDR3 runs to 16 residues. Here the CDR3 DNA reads TGCGCCAGCAGCCCCAGGACTAGCGGGAACACCGGGGAGCTGTTTTTT. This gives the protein CASSPRTSGNTGELFF.

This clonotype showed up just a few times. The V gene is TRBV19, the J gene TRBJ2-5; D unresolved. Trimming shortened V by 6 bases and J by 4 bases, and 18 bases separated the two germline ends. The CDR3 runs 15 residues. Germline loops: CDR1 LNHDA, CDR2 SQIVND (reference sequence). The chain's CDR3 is CASRGVDGVAETQYF. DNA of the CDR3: TGTGCCAGTAGAGGTGTGGATGGCGTTGCAGAGACCCAGTACTTC.

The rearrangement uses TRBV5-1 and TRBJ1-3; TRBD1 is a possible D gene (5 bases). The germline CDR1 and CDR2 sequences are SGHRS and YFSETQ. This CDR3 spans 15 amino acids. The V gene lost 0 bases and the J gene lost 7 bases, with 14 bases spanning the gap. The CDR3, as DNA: TGCGCCAGCAGCTTGGGGACACCTGAACAGAACACCATATATTTT. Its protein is CASSLGTPEQNTIYF.

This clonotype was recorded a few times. This CDR3 reads CASSFNRLTNTEAFF. The CDR3 bases are TGCGCCAGCAGCTTTAACAGGCTAACGAACACTGAAGCTTTCTTT. The rearrangement uses TRBV5-1 and TRBJ1-1; weak D call: TRBD1 (5 bases). The V gene's germline CDR1 is SGHRS and CDR2 YFSETQ. V gave up 2 bases and J gave up 1 base, with 12 bases separating them. The CDR3 totals 15 residues.

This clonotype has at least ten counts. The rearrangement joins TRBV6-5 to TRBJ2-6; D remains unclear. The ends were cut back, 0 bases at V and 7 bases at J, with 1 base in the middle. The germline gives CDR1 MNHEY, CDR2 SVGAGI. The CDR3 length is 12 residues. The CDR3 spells CASSYSANVLTF. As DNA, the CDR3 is TGTGCCAGCAGTTACTCTGCCAACGTCCTGACTTTC.

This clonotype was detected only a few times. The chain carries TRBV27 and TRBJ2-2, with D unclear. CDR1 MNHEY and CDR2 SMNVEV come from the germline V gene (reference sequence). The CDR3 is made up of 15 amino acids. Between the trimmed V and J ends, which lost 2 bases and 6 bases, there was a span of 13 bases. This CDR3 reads CASSLLVPPPGELFF. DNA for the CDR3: TGTGCCAGCAGTTTACTCGTCCCCCCTCCCGGGGAGCTGTTTTTT.

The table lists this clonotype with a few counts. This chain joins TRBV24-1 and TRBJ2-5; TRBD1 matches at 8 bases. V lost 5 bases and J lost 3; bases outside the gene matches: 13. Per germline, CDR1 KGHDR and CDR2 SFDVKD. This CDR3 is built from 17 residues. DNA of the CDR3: TGTGCCACCAGTGCCAGGGGGCAGAGTGGTCCGGAAGAGACCCAGTACTTC. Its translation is CATSARGQSGPEETQYF.

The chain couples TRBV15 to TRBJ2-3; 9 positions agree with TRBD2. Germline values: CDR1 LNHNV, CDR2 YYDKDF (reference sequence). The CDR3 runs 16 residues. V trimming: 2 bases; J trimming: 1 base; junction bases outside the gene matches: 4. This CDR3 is CATSRKSGRRTDTQYF. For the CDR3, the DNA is TGTGCCACCAGCAGAAAGAGCGGGAGGCGCACAGATACGCAGTATTTT.

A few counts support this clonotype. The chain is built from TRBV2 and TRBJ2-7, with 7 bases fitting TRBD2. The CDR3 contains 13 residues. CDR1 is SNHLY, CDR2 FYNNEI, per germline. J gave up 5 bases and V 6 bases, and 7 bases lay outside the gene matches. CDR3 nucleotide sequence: TGTGCCAGCAGGTGGGCTAGCGGTGACGAGCAGTACTTC. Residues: CASRWASGDEQYF.

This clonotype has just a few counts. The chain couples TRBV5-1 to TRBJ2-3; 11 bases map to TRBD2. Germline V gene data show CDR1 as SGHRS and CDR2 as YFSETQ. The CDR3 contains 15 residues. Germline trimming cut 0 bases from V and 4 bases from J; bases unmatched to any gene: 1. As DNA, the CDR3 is TGCGCCAGCAGCTTGGGACTAGCGGGATCAGATACGCAGTATTTT. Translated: CASSLGLAGSDTQYF.

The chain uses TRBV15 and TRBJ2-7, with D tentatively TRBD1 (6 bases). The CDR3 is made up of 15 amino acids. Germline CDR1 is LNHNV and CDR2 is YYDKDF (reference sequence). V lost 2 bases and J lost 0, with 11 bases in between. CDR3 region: CATSRPTGHSYEQYF. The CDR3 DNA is TGTGCCACCAGCAGACCCACGGGACACTCCTACGAGCAGTACTTC.

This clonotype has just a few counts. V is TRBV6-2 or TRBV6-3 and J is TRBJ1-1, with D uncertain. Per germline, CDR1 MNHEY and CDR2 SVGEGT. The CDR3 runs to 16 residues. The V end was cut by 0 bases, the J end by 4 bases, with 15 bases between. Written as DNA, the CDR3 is TGTGCCAGCAGTTACTCGATGCGGTTAGGAGGCACTGAAGCTTTCTTT. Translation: CASSYSMRLGGTEAFF.

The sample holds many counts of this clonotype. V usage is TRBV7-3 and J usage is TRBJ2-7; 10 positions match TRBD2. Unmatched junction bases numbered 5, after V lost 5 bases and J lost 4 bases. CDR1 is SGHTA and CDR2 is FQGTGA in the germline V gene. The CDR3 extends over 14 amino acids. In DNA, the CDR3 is TGTGCCAGCAGCCCTCTAGCGGGGGCTTACGAGCAGTACTTC. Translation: CASSPLAGAYEQYF.

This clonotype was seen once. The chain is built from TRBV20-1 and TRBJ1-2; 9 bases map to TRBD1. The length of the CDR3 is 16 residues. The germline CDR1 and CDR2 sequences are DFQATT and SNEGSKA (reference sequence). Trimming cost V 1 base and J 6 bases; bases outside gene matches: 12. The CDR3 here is CSARVIGTGFSNGYTF. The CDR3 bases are TGCAGTGCTAGAGTTATCGGGACAGGGTTTAGCAATGGCTACACCTTC.

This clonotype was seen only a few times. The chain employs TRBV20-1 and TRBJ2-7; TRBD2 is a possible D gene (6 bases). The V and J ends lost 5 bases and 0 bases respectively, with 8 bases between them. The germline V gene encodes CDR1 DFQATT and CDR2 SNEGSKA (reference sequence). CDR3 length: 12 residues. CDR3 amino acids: CSALRGSYEQYF. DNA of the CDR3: TGCAGTGCTCTGCGGGGCTCCTACGAGCAGTACTTC.